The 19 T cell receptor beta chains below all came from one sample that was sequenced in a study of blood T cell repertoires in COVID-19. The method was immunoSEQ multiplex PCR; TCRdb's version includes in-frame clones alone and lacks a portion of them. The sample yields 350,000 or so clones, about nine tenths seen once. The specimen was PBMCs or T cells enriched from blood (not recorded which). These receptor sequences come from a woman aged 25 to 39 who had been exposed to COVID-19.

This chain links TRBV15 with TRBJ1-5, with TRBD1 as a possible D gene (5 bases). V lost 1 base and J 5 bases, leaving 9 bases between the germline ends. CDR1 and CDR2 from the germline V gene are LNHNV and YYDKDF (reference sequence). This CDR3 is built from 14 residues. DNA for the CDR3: TGTGCCACCAGCAGAGGACAGTTGGATCAGCCCCAGCATTTT. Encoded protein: CATSRGQLDQPQHF.

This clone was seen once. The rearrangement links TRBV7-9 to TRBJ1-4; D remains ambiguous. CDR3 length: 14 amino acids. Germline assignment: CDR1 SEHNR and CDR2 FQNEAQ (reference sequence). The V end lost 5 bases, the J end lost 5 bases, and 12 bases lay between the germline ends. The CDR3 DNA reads TGTGCCAGCAGCCCGACCCCGGGGAATGAAAAACTGTTTTTT. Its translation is CASSPTPGNEKLFF.

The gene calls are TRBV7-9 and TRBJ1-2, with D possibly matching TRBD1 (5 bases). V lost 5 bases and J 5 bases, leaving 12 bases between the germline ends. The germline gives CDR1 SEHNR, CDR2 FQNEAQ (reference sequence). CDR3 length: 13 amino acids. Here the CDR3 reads CASSRRGQYGYTF. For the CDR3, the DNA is TGTGCCAGCAGCCGGCGGGGCCAATATGGCTACACCTTC.

The CDR3: CASSYTDKTTLRRYF. CDR3 coding DNA: TGTGCCAGCAGTTACACGGACAAAACCACCCTGCGTCGGTACTTC. V is TRBV28 and J is TRBJ2-7, with a possible D match to TRBD1 (5 bases). The V gene's germline CDR1 is MDHEN and CDR2 SYDVKM. The CDR3 consists of 15 residues. Trimming left V 4 bases short and J 12 bases short, with 25 bases between.

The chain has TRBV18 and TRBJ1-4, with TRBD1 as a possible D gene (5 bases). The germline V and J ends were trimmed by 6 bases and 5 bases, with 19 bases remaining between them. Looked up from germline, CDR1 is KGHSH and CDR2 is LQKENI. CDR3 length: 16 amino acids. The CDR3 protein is CASSSQEGLGNEKLFF. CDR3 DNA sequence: TGTGCCAGCTCGTCTCAGGAGGGGTTAGGGAATGAAAAACTGTTTTTT. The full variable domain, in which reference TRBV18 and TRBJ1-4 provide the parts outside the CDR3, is NAGVMQNPRHLVRRRGQEARLRCSPMKGHSHVYWYRQLPEEGLKFMVYLQKENIIDESGMPKERFSAEFPKEGPSILRIQQVVRGDSAAYFCASSSQEGLGNEKLFFGSGTQLSVL.

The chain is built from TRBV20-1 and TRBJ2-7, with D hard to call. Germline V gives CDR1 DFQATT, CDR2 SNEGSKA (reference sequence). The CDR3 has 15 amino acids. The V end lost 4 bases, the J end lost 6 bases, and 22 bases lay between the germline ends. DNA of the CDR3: TGCAGTGCTATTGAGGCGGTTTCGGGTAGTAGCGAGCAGTACTTC. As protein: CSAIEAVSGSSEQYF.

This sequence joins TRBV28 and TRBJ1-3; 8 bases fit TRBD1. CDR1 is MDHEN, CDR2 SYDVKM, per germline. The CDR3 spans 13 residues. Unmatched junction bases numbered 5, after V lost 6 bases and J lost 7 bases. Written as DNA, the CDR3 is TGTGCCAGCAGCCCCGGGACAGGCAACACCATATATTTT. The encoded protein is CASSPGTGNTIYF.

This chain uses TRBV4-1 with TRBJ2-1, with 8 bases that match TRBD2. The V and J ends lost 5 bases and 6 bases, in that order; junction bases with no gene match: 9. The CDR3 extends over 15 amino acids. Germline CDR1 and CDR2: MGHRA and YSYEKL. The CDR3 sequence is CASSNPGLVGNEQFF. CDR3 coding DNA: TGCGCCAGCAGCAACCCGGGACTAGTGGGCAATGAGCAGTTCTTC.

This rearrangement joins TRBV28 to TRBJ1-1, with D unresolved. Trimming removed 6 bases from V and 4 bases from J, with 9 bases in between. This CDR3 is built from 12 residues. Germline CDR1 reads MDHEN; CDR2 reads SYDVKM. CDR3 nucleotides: TGTGCCAGCAGCCTCCCGGGCACTGAAGCTTTCTTT. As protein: CASSLPGTEAFF.

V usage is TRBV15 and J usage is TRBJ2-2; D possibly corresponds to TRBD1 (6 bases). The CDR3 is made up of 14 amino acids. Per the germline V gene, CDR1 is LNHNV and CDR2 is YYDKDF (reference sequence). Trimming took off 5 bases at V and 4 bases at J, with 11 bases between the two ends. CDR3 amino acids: CATSANRATGELFF. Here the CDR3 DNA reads TGTGCCACCAGCGCCAACAGGGCCACCGGGGAGCTGTTTTTT.

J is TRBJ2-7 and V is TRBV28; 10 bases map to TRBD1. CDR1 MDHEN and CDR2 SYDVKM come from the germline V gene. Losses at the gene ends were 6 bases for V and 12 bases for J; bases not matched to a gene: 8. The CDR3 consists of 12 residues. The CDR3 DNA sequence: TGTGCCAGCAGCCTCGGGACAGGGGCCCGGTACTTC. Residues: CASSLGTGARYF.

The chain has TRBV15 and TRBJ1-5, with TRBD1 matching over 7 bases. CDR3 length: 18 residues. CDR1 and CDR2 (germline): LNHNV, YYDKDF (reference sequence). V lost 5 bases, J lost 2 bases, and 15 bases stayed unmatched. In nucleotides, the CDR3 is TGTGCCACCAGCCGTAAGGGGGCCTCCGGGGCTCGCAATCAGCCCCAGCATTTT. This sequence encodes CATSRKGASGARNQPQHF. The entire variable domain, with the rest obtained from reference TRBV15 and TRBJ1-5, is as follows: DAMVIQNPRYQVTQFGKPVTLSCSQTLNHNVMYWYQQKSSQAPKLLFHYYDKDFNNEADTPDNFQSRRPNTSFCFLDIRSPGLGDTAMYLCATSRKGASGARNQPQHFGDGTRLSIL.

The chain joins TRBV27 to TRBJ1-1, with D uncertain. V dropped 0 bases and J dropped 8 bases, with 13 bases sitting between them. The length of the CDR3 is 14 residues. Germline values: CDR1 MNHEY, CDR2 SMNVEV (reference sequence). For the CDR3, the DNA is TGTGCCAGCAGTTTATCAGGAGGTTGGGCAGAAGCTTTCTTT. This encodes CASSLSGGWAEAFF.

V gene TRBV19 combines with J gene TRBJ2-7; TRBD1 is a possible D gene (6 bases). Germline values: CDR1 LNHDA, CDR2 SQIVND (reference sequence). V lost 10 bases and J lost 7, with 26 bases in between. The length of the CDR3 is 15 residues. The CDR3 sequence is CATTTSLQGRSEQYF. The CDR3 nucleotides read TGTGCCACCACTACCAGTCTGCAGGGGCGGAGTGAGCAGTACTTC.

CDR3 protein: CASSLVAGINTEAFF. The CDR3 bases are TGTGCCAGCAGCTTAGTCGCAGGGATCAACACTGAAGCTTTCTTT. V and J are TRBV7-9 and TRBJ1-1; possible D gene TRBD1, 5 bases. The CDR3 covers 15 residues. Looked up from germline, CDR1 is SEHNR and CDR2 is FQNEAQ (reference sequence). V gave up 1 base and J gave up 2 bases, with 11 bases separating them.

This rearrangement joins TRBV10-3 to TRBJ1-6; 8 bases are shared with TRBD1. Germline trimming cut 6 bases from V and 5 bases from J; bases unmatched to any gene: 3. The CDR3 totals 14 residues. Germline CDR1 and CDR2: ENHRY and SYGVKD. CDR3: CAIRKDRDNSPLHF. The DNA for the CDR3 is TGTGCCATCAGAAAGGACAGGGATAATTCACCCCTCCACTTT.

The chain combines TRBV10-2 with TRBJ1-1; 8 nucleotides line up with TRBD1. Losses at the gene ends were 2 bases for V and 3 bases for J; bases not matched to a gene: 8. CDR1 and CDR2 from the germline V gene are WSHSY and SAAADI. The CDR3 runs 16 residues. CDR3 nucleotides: TGCGCCAGCAGTGAGAAATGGTTGGACAGGGACACTGAAGCTTTCTTT. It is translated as CASSEKWLDRDTEAFF.

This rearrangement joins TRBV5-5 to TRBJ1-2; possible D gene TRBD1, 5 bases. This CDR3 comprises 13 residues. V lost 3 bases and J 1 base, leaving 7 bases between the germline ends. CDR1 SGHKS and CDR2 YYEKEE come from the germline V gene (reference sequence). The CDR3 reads CASSSDINYGYTF. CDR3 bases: TGTGCCAGCAGCTCGGACATTAACTATGGCTACACCTTC.

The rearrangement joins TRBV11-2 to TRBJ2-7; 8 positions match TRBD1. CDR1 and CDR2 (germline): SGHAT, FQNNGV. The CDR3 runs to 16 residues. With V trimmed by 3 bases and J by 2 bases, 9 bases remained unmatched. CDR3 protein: CASSFPSGQATYEQYF. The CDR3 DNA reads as TGTGCCAGCAGCTTCCCATCGGGACAGGCCACCTACGAGCAGTACTTC. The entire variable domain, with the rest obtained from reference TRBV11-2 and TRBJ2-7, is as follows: EAGVAQSPRYKIIEKRQSVAFWCNPISGHATLYWYQQILGQGPKLLIQFQNNGVVDDSQLPKDRFSAERLKGVDSTLKIQPAKLEDSAVYLCASSFPSGQATYEQYFGPGTRLTVT.